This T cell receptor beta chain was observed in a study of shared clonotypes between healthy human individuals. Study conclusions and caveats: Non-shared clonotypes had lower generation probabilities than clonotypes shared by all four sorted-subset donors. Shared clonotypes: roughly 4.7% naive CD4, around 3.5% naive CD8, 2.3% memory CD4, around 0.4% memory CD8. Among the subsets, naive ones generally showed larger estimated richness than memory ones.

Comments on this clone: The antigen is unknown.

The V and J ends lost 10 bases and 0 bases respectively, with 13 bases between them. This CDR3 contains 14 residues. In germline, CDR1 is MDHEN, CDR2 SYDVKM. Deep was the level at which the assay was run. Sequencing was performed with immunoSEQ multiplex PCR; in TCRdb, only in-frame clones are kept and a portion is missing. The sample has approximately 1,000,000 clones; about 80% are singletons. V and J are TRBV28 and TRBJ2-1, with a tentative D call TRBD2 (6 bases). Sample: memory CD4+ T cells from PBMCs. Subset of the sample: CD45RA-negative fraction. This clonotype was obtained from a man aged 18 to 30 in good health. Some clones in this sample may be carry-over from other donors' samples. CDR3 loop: CATRAGSSYNEQFF. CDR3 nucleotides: TGTGCCACGAGGGCGGGGAGCTCCTACAATGAGCAGTTCTTC. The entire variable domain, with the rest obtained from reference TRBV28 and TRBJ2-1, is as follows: DVKVTQSSRYLVKRTGEKVFLECVQDMDHENMFWYRQDPGLGLRLIYFSYDVKMKEKGDIPEGYSVSREKKERFSLILESASTNQTSMYLCATRAGSSYNEQFFGPGTRLTVL.